This T cell receptor beta chain originates from a study of shared clonotypes between healthy human individuals. Study-wide context: Sampling drew on donors who were two women and a few men aged 18 to 49. Per donor, three plates held CD4 naive cells, three held CD4 memory, two held CD8 naive and one held CD8 memory.

For each subset, genomic DNA was distributed in equal portions over several immunoSEQ plates. Study processing details: For the immunoSEQ data, sequences were junction-only without quality scores, so filtering differed. Data came from immunoSEQ multiplex PCR; TCRdb stores just in-frame clones and leaves some out. Clone size and V and J calls were adopted from that table, with D and trimming inferred from the DNA. The sample includes approximately 500,000 clones, around 96% of them seen just once. The sequence came from a woman in her 30s in good health. Material for sequencing was naive CD4+ T cells sorted from blood. The subset is: CD45RA+ positively selected.

The DNA for the CDR3 is TGTGCCAGCAGCCAAGATGAGTGGTTAGCGGGAGGAGATACGCAGTATTTT. Amino acid sequence: CASSQDEWLAGGDTQYF. This chain uses TRBV4-2 with TRBJ2-3; 10 bases agree with TRBD2. With V trimmed by 0 bases and J by 5 bases, 8 bases remained unmatched. The CDR3 totals 17 residues. CDR1 and CDR2 (germline): LGHNA, YNFKEQ.